This TCR beta chain originates from a study of T cell repertoires in cytomegalovirus infection. About the study: Both CMV infection and a matching HLA type were indicated by public TCR beta signatures.

This clonotype was picked up many times. Each CDR3 protein is one row after TCRdb ran MiXCR on the reads. The sample has 200,000 to 300,000 distinct CDR3 sequences, around an eighth seen once. The source material was PBMCs. The sequence derives from a human donor in good health (CMV status not recorded). Some clones in this sample may be carry-over from other donors' samples.

The DNA of the CDR3 is TGTGCCAGCAGCTTGGGGTGGGCTAACTATGGCTACACCTTC. This encodes CASSLGWANYGYTF. The chain employs TRBV7-2 and TRBJ1-2, with D unresolved. The CDR3 runs 14 residues. V lost 3 bases, J lost 0 bases, and 8 bases lay in between. Germline values: CDR1 SGHTA, CDR2 FQGNSA. The full variable domain, its missing parts supplied by reference TRBV7-2 and TRBJ1-2, is GAGVSQSPSNKVTEKGKDVELRCDPISGHTALYWYRQSLGQGLEFLIYFQGNSAPDKSGLPSDRFSAERTGGSVSTLTIQRTQQEDSAVYLCASSLGWANYGYTFGSGTRLTVV.